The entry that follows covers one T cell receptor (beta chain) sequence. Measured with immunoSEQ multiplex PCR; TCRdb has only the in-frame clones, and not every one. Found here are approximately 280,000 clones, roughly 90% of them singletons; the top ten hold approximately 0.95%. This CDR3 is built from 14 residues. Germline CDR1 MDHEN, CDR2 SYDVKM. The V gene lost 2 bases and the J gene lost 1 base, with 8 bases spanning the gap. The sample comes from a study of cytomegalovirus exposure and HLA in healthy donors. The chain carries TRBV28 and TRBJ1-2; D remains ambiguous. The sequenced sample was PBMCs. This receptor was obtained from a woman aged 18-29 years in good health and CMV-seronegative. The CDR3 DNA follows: TGTGCCAGCAGTTTACCCGGGGTTAACTATGGCTACACCTTC. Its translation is CASSLPGVNYGYTF.